This is a list of T cell receptor beta chains from one sample in a study of cytomegalovirus exposure and HLA in healthy donors. Generated by immunoSEQ multiplex PCR, the TCRdb table keeps only in-frame clones and is missing some. The sample contains roughly 50,000 clones, under 80% of which appear only once. The sequencing input was PBMCs. Every receptor here comes from a man aged 25-45 years in good health and CMV-seropositive. CDR3s include the opening cysteine and the closing phenylalanine or tryptophan. The order of the fields is CDR3 length, D gene, J gene, clone size, V gene, CDR3 DNA, CDR3 protein. D genes are given only for firm matches. A clone size is listed for some rows: how often the clone was seen (once, few, many), or a class if it is expanded.

14 NA TRBJ2-1 NA TRBV7-6 TGTGCCAGCAGCGAGACTCCCGGTGGCAATGAGCAGTTCTTC CASSETPGGNEQFF
15 TRBD1 TRBJ2-5 NA TRBV30 TGTGCCTGGGATGAGGGGACAGGGGGCAATGCTGGCCAGTACTTC CAWDEGTGGNAGQYF
15 TRBD2 TRBJ2-7 NA TRBV15 TGTGCCACCAGCAGAGATCCGGGACTAGCCTACGAGCAGTACTTC CATSRDPGLAYEQYF
15 NA TRBJ1-4 NA TRBV18 TGTGCCAGCTCATCAGAAATCGGGAAGAGTGGGAAACTGTTTTTT CASSSEIGKSGKLFF
13 NA TRBJ1-1 once TRBV19 TGTGCCAGTGGCCCTCTTATGAACACTGAAGCTTTCTTT CASGPLMNTEAFF
16 NA TRBJ2-3 once TRBV9 TGTGCCAGCAGCTCATACGACACGCAAGGCACAGATACGCAGTATTTT CASSSYDTQGTDTQYF
14 NA TRBJ1-5 NA TRBV6-1 TGTGCCAGCATTTACAGCTTGGTATCGGAGCCCCAGCATTTT CASIYSLVSEPQHF
14 NA TRBJ2-2 once TRBV9 TGTGCCAGCAGCGTATGGGGGCGCGACGGGGAGCTGTTTTTT CASSVWGRDGELFF
13 NA TRBJ2-7 NA TRBV4-1 TGCGCCAGCAGCTCCGACAGTTTCTACGAGCAGTACTTC CASSSDSFYEQYF
17 NA TRBJ2-3 NA TRBV4-2 TGTGCCAGCAGCCAAGATGGAGGGGGGGCGGGCACAGATACGCAGTATTTT CASSQDGGGAGTDTQYF
14 NA TRBJ2-7 once TRBV7-2 TGTGCCAGCAGCTTAGAGGGCGGGGTTGGCGAGCAGTACTTC CASSLEGGVGEQYF
14 NA TRBJ1-1 NA TRBV7-2 TGTGCCAGCAGCTTCGCGGGCAAGAACACTGAAGCTTTCTTT CASSFAGKNTEAFF
14 NA TRBJ2-7 NA TRBV5-1 TGCGCCAGCAGCTTGCCGGGGAATTCCTACGAGCAGTACTTC CASSLPGNSYEQYF
14 TRBD1 TRBJ1-4 NA TRBV27 TGTGCCAGCAGTCGGACAGGCTATAATGAAAAACTGTTTTTT CASSRTGYNEKLFF
14 NA TRBJ2-7 NA TRBV2 TGTGCCAGCAGTAACCGACGGGAATTTGACGAGCAGTACTTC CASSNRREFDEQYF
12 NA TRBJ1-2 NA TRBV10-3 TGTGCCATCAGTGCCAGTGACTATGGCTACACCTTC CAISASDYGYTF
13 NA TRBJ1-1 NA TRBV5-6 TGTGCCAGCAGCTTTTTGAGGGCCGATGAAGCTTTCTTT CASSFLRADEAFF
16 NA TRBJ1-2 NA TRBV2 TGTGCCAGTCTAAAGGTATCAGTTCCCACGGGTAGTGGCTACACCTTC CASLKVSVPTGSGYTF
14 NA TRBJ1-2 NA TRBV13 TGTGCCAGCAGCGCCGAACAGGGCTTCTATGGCTACACCTTC CASSAEQGFYGYTF
16 TRBD2 TRBJ2-5 NA TRBV5-1 TGCGCCAGCAGCTTGGGGTCAAGGCGGGGGCAAGAGACCCAGTACTTC CASSLGSRRGQETQYF
18 TRBD1 TRBJ1-5 NA TRBV5-5 TGTGCCAGCAGCTCGAGTCAGGGGGGTTGGGATAGCAATCAGCCCCAGCATTTT CASSSSQGGWDSNQPQHF
14 TRBD2 TRBJ2-3 NA TRBV9 TGTGCCAGCTCAATAGGGGAGGGGACAGATACGCAGTATTTT CASSIGEGTDTQYF
17 TRBD1 TRBJ1-5 once TRBV10-3 TGTGCCATCAGTGAGGGACAGGTGAAGGGTCTGAGGCAGCCCCAGCATTTT CAISEGQVKGLRQPQHF
15 NA TRBJ1-1 NA TRBV28 TGTGCCAGCAGTTCCCCGGCCCAAGGGGACACTGAAGCTTTCTTT CASSSPAQGDTEAFF
16 TRBD2 TRBJ2-5 NA TRBV7-3 TGTGCCAGCAGCACGAACGGGGGGGGACTTCCTGAGACCCAGTACTTC CASSTNGGGLPETQYF
14 NA TRBJ2-3 NA TRBV6-4 TGTGCCAGCAGTGACTCGACAGGCCCAGATACGCAGTATTTT CASSDSTGPDTQYF
14 NA TRBJ2-7 NA TRBV28 TGTGCCAGCAGTTTCCCGGGCAGGGCCTACGAGCAGTACTTC CASSFPGRAYEQYF
13 TRBD1 TRBJ1-2 NA TRBV12-5 TGTGCTAGTGGTTTCCACAGGGGTGGAGGCTACACCTTC CASGFHRGGGYTF
12 NA TRBJ1-1 NA TRBV28 TGTGCCAGCAAGGAGGGTGGAACTGAAGCTTTCTTT CASKEGGTEAFF
10 NA TRBJ1-4 few TRBV28 TGTGCCAGCAGCGGGACATTTTCTCAATTT CASSGTFSQF
13 NA TRBJ2-3 once TRBV5-6 TGTGCCAGCAGCGTGGGGCAGGGAGATACGCAGTATTTT CASSVGQGDTQYF
15 TRBD2 TRBJ2-2 NA TRBV7-2 TGTGCCAGCAGCCCGACTAGCGGGGCCACCGGGGAGCTGTTTTTT CASSPTSGATGELFF
11 TRBD2 TRBJ2-3 NA TRBV20-1 TGCAGCACTAGCGGGGGGCATACGCAGTATTTT CSTSGGHTQYF
15 TRBD1 TRBJ2-7 few TRBV5-1 TGCGCCAGCAGCTTGGTCCGACAGGGAATCTACGAGCAGTACTTC CASSLVRQGIYEQYF
15 TRBD1 TRBJ1-1 NA TRBV30 TGTGCCTGGACCCTGACAGGGAGAGGGAACACTGAAGCTTTCTTT CAWTLTGRGNTEAFF
14 NA TRBJ2-5 NA TRBV7-9 TGTGCCAGCAGCTTAGCAAGCCAAAAAGAGACCCAGTACTTC CASSLASQKETQYF
15 TRBD2 TRBJ2-1 few TRBV15 TGTGCCACCAGCAGAGACACTAGCGGGGGGGATGAGCAGTTCTTC CATSRDTSGGDEQFF